The rows below give T cell receptor beta chains drawn from one sample of a study of CD8 T cells in ankylosing spondylitis. TCRdb called the 5' RACE reads again in MiXCR, with one record for every CDR3 protein. The table has some 800,000 distinct CDR3 sequences, 10% to 15% seen once. The sample taken for sequencing was blood, either unsorted or a sorted T cell fraction (not recorded which). These receptors came from a male donor with ankylosing spondylitis. Both conserved end residues are part of each CDR3. A D gene is named only where the DNA matches it firmly. Rows give clone size only sometimes, using once, few, many, or a class for an expanded clone.

TRBV6-4,TRBD1,-,TRBJ1-2,CASSDSDRGLGYTF,TGTGCCAGCAGTGACTCGGACAGGGGCTTGGGCTACACCTTC
TRBV20-1,-,-,TRBJ2-7,CSAQGLAEDYEQYF,TGCAGTGCACAGGGGTTAGCGGAAGACTACGAGCAGTACTTC
TRBV5-4,-,few,TRBJ1-1,CASSVQEHSGTEAFF,TGTGCCAGCAGCGTACAGGAACACTCGGGGACTGAAGCTTTCTTT
TRBV4-2,-,few,TRBJ2-3,CASSNRDSEADTQYF,TGTGCCAGCAGCAACCGGGACTCCGAGGCTGATACGCAGTATTTT
TRBV2,-,few,TRBJ2-1,CASSEENGGMELFF,TGTGCCAGCAGTGAAGAAAACGGCGGGATGGAATTGTTCTTC
TRBV5-1,-,few,TRBJ2-1,CASSLEVSNEQFF,TGCGCCAGCAGCTTGGAGGTTTCGAATGAGCAGTTCTTC
TRBV3-1,-,few,TRBJ1-1,CAADNGGYTEAFF,TGTGCCGCGGACAACGGCGGGTACACTGAAGCTTTCTTT
TRBV5-1,-,few,TRBJ2-3,CASARTSTDTQYF,TGCGCCAGCGCTAGAACTAGCACAGATACGCAGTATTTT
TRBV7-6,TRBD2,-,TRBJ2-1,CASSWGLAGVKYNEQFF,TGTGCCAGCAGCTGGGGACTAGCGGGAGTTAAGTACAATGAGCAGTTCTTC
TRBV10-3,-,-,TRBJ2-2,CAIGSTGELFF,TGTGCCATCGGGAGCACCGGGGAGCTGTTTTTT
TRBV9,-,few,TRBJ1-3,CASSVGGLGNTIYF,TGTGCCAGCAGCGTAGGGGGACTCGGAAACACCATATATTTT